This TCR beta chain was identified in a study of CD8 T cells in ankylosing spondylitis. TCRdb fed the 5' RACE reads into MiXCR, producing one record per CDR3 protein. Among a few hundred thousand distinct CDR3 sequences listed, 6.5% to 10% were seen once. The study, taken as a whole, reports: According to the report, clones linked to the disease were significantly enriched in matched synovial fluid samples taken from ankylosing spondylitis patients. Blood from ankylosing spondylitis patients appeared to carry a characteristic roughly 8-variant TCR beta motif. Some of these motif variants have turned up before, in reports on reactive arthritis synovial fluid and blood. Peripheral blood samples showed relatively rare disease-linked clones, and these clones were CD8+.

The CDR3 covers 14 residues. Germline V CDR1 and CDR2: SGDLS, YYNGEE. Trimming removed 2 bases from V and 7 bases from J, with 14 bases in between. Comments on this clonotype: Its cognate antigen is unknown.

The chain uses TRBV9 and TRBJ2-3; perhaps TRBD2 as D (6 bases). Sequenced sample: blood, either unsorted or a sorted T cell fraction (not recorded which). The clonotype comes from a male donor with ankylosing spondylitis. CDR3 DNA sequence: TGTGCCAGCAGCGTCGGGGGTGGTCTGAATACGCAGTATTTT. Its protein product is CASSVGGGLNTQYF.